This is a list of T cell receptor beta chains from one sample in a study of blood T cell repertoires in COVID-19. This table comes from immunoSEQ multiplex PCR, and its TCRdb copy is limited to in-frame clones, with some not included. The sample has 150,000 to 200,000 clones; about 90% are singletons. The sample consisted of PBMCs or T cells enriched from blood (not recorded which). The source of these receptors is a woman between 18 and 30 years old who had recovered from COVID-19. The CDR3 runs from the conserved cysteine through the conserved F or W. The D gene is left open where the match is weak. A clone size is listed for some rows: how often the clone was seen (once, few, many), or a class if it is expanded.

TRBJ1-2	TRBV9	TRBD1	.	TGTGCCAGCAGCCGAGGACAGGGCGGGGGATTTAACTATGGCTACACCTTC	CASSRGQGGGFNYGYTF
TRBJ2-3	TRBV6-2/TRBV6-3	TRBD1	.	TGTGCCAGCAGTTACGGGACAGGGACTGGCACAGATACGCAGTATTTT	CASSYGTGTGTDTQYF
TRBJ1-2	TRBV5-1	.	.	TGCGCCAGCAGCTTGGAACAGGGAACTGGCTACACCTTC	CASSLEQGTGYTF
TRBJ1-1	TRBV5-1	.	once	TGCGCCAGCAGCTTTTCCTATTACAGGGAGTTGAACACTGAAGCTTTCTTT	CASSFSYYRELNTEAFF
TRBJ1-1	TRBV12-3/TRBV12-4	TRBD1	.	TGTGCCAGCAGTAGGACAGGGGCAGCTTTCTTT	CASSRTGAAFF
TRBJ1-5	TRBV28	TRBD1	.	TGTGCCAGCAGTTTAGAGGGCAGGGGGGTAACTCAGCCCCAGCATTTT	CASSLEGRGVTQPQHF
TRBJ1-6	TRBV7-9	.	.	TGTGCCAGCCATCGCGGGGGACTAGACTCACCCCTCCACTTT	CASHRGGLDSPLHF
TRBJ1-5	TRBV10-3	.	.	TGTGCCATCAGTGAGTCAATCGGGAGGCAGCTTAGCAATCAGCCCCAGCATTTT	CAISESIGRQLSNQPQHF
TRBJ2-1	TRBV28	TRBD2	.	TGTGCCAGCGGGGAGCGGGAGGAATACCCCTATGAGCAGTTCTTC	CASGEREEYPYEQFF
TRBJ2-7	TRBV29-1	TRBD1	.	TGCAGCGTTGAGTCAGGGGGCCCCTACGAGCAGTACTTC	CSVESGGPYEQYF
TRBJ2-7	TRBV5-6	TRBD1	.	TGTGCCAGCAGCCGTCGGGGACAGCAGACCTACGAGCAGTACTTC	CASSRRGQQTYEQYF
TRBJ1-1	TRBV19	TRBD1	.	TGTGCCAGTCGGGCAGGGGGTACGAACACTGAAGCTTTCTTT	CASRAGGTNTEAFF
TRBJ1-1	TRBV6-5	TRBD1	.	TGTGCCAGCAGTAACAGGGGCGGGAACACTGAAGCTTTCTTT	CASSNRGGNTEAFF
TRBJ1-1	TRBV7-9	.	.	TGTGCCAGCAGCTTAGAACTCAACACTGAAGCTTTCTTT	CASSLELNTEAFF
TRBJ2-7	TRBV20-1	.	.	TGCAGTGCTAGTGCTAGCTTCTACGAGCAGTACTTC	CSASASFYEQYF
TRBJ1-2	TRBV5-4	TRBD1	.	TGTGCCAGCAGCTCTTACAGGGGAGTTGACTATGGCTACACCTTC	CASSSYRGVDYGYTF
TRBJ1-1	TRBV19	TRBD1	once	TGTGCCGCAACAAAATCTGGGACAGGGGGCCCAGGCACTGAAGCTTTCTTT	CAATKSGTGGPGTEAFF
TRBJ2-1	TRBV28	.	once	TGTGCCAGCAGGACACAATACAATGAGCAGTTCTTC	CASRTQYNEQFF
TRBJ1-2	TRBV6-1	TRBD1	.	TGTGCCAGCAGTGAAGCGCGGGACAGTAACTATGGCTACACCTTC	CASSEARDSNYGYTF
TRBJ1-2	TRBV7-9	.	.	TGTGCCAGACCACCGCCTACCCGCTATGGCTACACCTTC	CARPPPTRYGYTF
TRBJ2-2	TRBV2	.	.	TGTGCCAGCAGTGCAGGAGGGGTCGGGGAGCTGTTTTTT	CASSAGGVGELFF
TRBJ2-3	TRBV5-1	.	few	TGCGCCAGCAGCTTGGGGGCAGTCACGGGGACAGATACGCAGTATTTT	CASSLGAVTGTDTQYF
TRBJ2-1	TRBV5-1	.	.	TGCGCCAGCAGCTTGGGGACACACTCCTACAATGAGCAGTTCTTC	CASSLGTHSYNEQFF
TRBJ1-1	TRBV3-1/TRBV3-2	.	.	TGTGCCAGCAGCCAGACAGTCAACACTGAAGCTTTCTTT	CASSQTVNTEAFF
TRBJ2-7	TRBV12-3/TRBV12-4	.	.	TGTGCCAGCAGGTGGGACACGGACTACGAGCAGTACTTC	CASRWDTDYEQYF
TRBJ1-1	TRBV27	TRBD1	.	TGTGCCAGCAGATATCGACTACAGGGGGGGAACACTGAAGCTTTCTTT	CASRYRLQGGNTEAFF
TRBJ1-5	TRBV7-2	.	.	TGTGCCAGCAGCTTAGTAAATCAGCCCCAGCATTTT	CASSLVNQPQHF
TRBJ2-7	TRBV2	TRBD1	few	TGTGCCAGCACCCGGGACAGGAATTCCTACGAGCAGTACTTC	CASTRDRNSYEQYF
TRBJ2-3	TRBV7-2	.	.	TGTGCCAGCAGCTTTATCCTATCAGATACGCAGTATTTT	CASSFILSDTQYF
TRBJ2-6	TRBV3-1/TRBV3-2	.	.	TGTGCCAGCAGCCAAGCCCCCTTTGGGCTAGCGATCTCTGGGGCCAACGTCCTGACTTTC	CASSQAPFGLAISGANVLTF
TRBJ2-7	TRBV10-3	.	.	TGTGCCATCAGTGAGTTACCGGGACTGAACTACGAGCAGTACTTC	CAISELPGLNYEQYF
TRBJ1-1	TRBV27	.	.	TGTGCCAGCAGGAGAACTAGGAACACTGAAGCTTTCTTT	CASRRTRNTEAFF
TRBJ1-5	TRBV4-3	TRBD1	once	TGCGCCAGCAGCCAAGGTACTACAGGGGGATTTCAGCCCCAGCATTTT	CASSQGTTGGFQPQHF
TRBJ2-7	TRBV28	TRBD1	.	TGTGCCAGCCTCCGGGGGGACAGGGATTTGTACGAGCAGTACTTC	CASLRGDRDLYEQYF
TRBJ1-5	TRBV6-1	.	.	TGTGCCAGCAGTGACAGGGGCGGTCAGCCCCAGCATTTT	CASSDRGGQPQHF
TRBJ2-2	TRBV6-5	.	once	TGTGCCAGCAGTTACTACAGGGTTACCGGGGAGCTGTTTTTT	CASSYYRVTGELFF